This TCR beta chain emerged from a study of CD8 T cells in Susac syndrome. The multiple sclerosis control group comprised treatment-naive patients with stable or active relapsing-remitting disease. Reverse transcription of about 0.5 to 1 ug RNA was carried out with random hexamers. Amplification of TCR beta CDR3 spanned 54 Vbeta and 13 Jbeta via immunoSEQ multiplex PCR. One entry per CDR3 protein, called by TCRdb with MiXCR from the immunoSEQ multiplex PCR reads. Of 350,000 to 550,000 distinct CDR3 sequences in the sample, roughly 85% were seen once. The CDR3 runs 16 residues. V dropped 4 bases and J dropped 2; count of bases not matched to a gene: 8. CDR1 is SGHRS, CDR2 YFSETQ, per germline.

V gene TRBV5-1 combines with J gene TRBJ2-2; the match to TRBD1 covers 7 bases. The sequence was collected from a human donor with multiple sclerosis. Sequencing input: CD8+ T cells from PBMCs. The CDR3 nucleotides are TGCGCCAGCAGCATCAACCGGGACAGTAACACCGGGGAGCTGTTTTTT. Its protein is CASSINRDSNTGELFF.